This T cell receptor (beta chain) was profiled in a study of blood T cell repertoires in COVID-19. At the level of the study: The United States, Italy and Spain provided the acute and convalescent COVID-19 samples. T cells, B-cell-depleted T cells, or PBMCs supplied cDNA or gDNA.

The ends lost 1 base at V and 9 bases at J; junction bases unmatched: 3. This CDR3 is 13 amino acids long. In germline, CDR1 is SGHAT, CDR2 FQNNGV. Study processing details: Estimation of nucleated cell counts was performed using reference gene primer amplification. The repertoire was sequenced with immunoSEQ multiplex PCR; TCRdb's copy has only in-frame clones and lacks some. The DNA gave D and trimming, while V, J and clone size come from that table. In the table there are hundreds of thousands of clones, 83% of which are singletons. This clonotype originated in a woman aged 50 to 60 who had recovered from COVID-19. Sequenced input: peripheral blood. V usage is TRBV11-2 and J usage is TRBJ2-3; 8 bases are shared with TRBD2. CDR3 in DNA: TGTGCCAGCAGCTTAGGGCGGGGGGACACGCAGTATTTT. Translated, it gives CASSLGRGDTQYF. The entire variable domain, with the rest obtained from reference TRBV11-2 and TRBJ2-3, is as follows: EAGVAQSPRYKIIEKRQSVAFWCNPISGHATLYWYQQILGQGPKLLIQFQNNGVVDDSQLPKDRFSAERLKGVDSTLKIQPAKLEDSAVYLCASSLGRGDTQYFGPGTRLTVL.